The 5 T cell receptor beta chains presented below share a single source sample, sequenced in a study of blood T cell repertoires in COVID-19. Measured with immunoSEQ multiplex PCR; TCRdb has only the in-frame clones, and not every one. The table records 55,000 to 60,000 clones, roughly 84% of them present only once. Sequenced input: peripheral blood. All receptors derive from a man in his 70s with active COVID-19.

This chain connects TRBV9 to TRBJ2-3, with 8 bases matching TRBD1. This CDR3 comprises 15 residues. The germline CDR1 and CDR2 sequences are SGDLS and YYNGEE. V lost 0 bases and J lost 4; bases outside the gene matches: 4. The CDR3: CASSVVGQGPDTQYF. In DNA form, the CDR3 reads TGTGCCAGCAGCGTAGTAGGACAGGGCCCAGATACGCAGTATTTT.

The V gene is TRBV21-1, the J gene TRBJ2-2; the D call of TRBD2 is as the table states it, not checked on the DNA. TRBV21-1 is a listed pseudogene. This CDR3 is built from 16 residues. As DNA, the CDR3 is TGTGCCAGCAGCAACACTAGCGGGAAGAACACCGGGGAGCTGTTTTTT. Amino acid sequence: CASSNTSGKNTGELFF.

This chain uses TRBV6-5 with TRBJ1-1, with 7 bases identical to TRBD1. The length of the CDR3 is 13 residues. Per germline, CDR1 MNHEY and CDR2 SVGAGI. V shed 5 bases and J 3 bases; nucleotides not matched to a gene: 3. The CDR3 reads CASSNTGDTEAFF. DNA of the CDR3: TGTGCCAGCAGTAACACAGGGGACACTGAAGCTTTCTTT.

This clone was found once. The limits of the CDR3 on the DNA are not certain, so only TCRdb's listed CDR3 is given. V gene TRBV21-1 combines with J gene TRBJ2-1; no DNA check was done on the table's D call, TRBD1. TRBV21-1 constitutes a pseudogene. Counting both end residues, the CDR3 totals 17 amino acids. CDR3 in amino acids: CASSKVVGQGSYNEQFF.

This clone was counted a few times. The V and J genes are TRBV5-1 and TRBJ2-7; 12 nucleotides agree with TRBD2. This CDR3 spans 15 amino acids. Germline CDR1 and CDR2: SGHRS and YFSETQ. V was pared by 3 bases and J by 2 bases, with 3 bases of the junction left unmatched. The CDR3 bases are TGCGCCAGCAGCTGGACTAGCGGGGTCACCTACGAGCAGTACTTC. Protein: CASSWTSGVTYEQYF.